Listed here are 2 T cell receptor beta chains from one sample, sequenced in a study of T cells in Graves' hyperthyroidism and ophthalmopathy. It was RNA transcripts that yielded the amplified TCR beta CDR3 regions. The TCR CDR3 first-round RT-PCR relied on the HTBI primer set. From the multiplex PCR reads, TCRdb called clonotypes with MiXCR, one entry per CDR3 protein. This sample carries roughly 240,000 distinct CDR3 sequences, about 17% of them seen once, and the ten largest clones take 25% to 30%. Material for sequencing was blood. All receptors derive from a woman under 30 with Graves' ophthalmopathy.

In regard to this clonotype: This sequence may be a read error, since a much larger clone differs from it by one base. This chain uses TRBV19 with TRBJ1-5; possible D gene TRBD1, 6 bases. The ends were cut back, 10 bases at V and 6 bases at J, with 16 bases in the middle. Germline V CDR1 and CDR2: LNHDA, SQIVND (reference sequence). The length of the CDR3 is 13 residues. The DNA for the CDR3 is TGTGCCACCGCGGCAGGGGCAGGTCAGCCCCAGCATTTT. Its protein is CATAAGAGQPQHF.

A word on this clonotype: A clone one base away is much larger, so this may be a read error. V is TRBV11-2 and J is TRBJ1-6; a weak D match, TRBD1 (6 bases). The germline CDR1 and CDR2 sequences are SGHAT and FQNNGV. The CDR3 consists of 14 residues. The CDR3 loop is CASSNFTGYSPLRF. The CDR3 bases are TGTGCCAGCAGCAACTTCACAGGGTATTCACCCCTCCGCTTT.